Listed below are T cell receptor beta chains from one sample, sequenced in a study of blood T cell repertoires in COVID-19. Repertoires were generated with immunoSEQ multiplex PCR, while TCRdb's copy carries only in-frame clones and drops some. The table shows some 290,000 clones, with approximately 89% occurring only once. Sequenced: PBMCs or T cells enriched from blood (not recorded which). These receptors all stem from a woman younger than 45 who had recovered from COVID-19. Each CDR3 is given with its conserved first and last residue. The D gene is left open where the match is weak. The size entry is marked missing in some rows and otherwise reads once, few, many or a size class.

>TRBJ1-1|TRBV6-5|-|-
TGTGCCAGCACCAAACAGCCCGCGAACACTGAAGCTTTCTTT
CASTKQPANTEAFF
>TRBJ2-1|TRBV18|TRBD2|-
TGTGCCAGCTCACCACGCGGGGCGGGAGAATCCTACAATGAGCAGTTCTTC
CASSPRGAGESYNEQFF
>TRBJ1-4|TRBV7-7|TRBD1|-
TGTGCTAGCAGCTACAGACAGGGGGAGAATGAAAAACTGTTTTTT
CASSYRQGENEKLFF
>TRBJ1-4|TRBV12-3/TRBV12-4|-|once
TGTGCCAGCAGTTCAGTGGGAGGAAAACTGTTTTTT
CASSSVGGKLFF
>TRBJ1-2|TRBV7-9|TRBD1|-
TGTGCCAGCAGCACTAATATAGACGACAGGGCAGCTAACTATGGCTACACCTTC
CASSTNIDDRAANYGYTF
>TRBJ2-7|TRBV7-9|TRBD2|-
TGTGCCAGCAGCCTTAGAGGACTAGCCTCAAATAGGTACGAGCAGTACTTC
CASSLRGLASNRYEQYF
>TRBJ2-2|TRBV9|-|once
TGTGCCAGCAGCGTAGTCAGCGGGGAGCTGTTTTTT
CASSVVSGELFF
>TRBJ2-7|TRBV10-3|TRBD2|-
TGTGCCATCAGTGAGGGACTAGCGTTTACCTACGAGCAGTACTTC
CAISEGLAFTYEQYF
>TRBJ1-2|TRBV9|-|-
TGTGCCAGCAGCAGACAGGAAACAAACTATGGCTACACCTTC
CASSRQETNYGYTF
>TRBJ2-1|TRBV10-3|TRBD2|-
TGTGCCATCAGAGATCCCGGGACTAGCGTACATGAGCAGTTCTTC
CAIRDPGTSVHEQFF
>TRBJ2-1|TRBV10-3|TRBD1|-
TGTGCCATCACTCCGAACGGGACAGTGGGTGGGGGCGGCTACAATGAGCAGTTCTTC
CAITPNGTVGGGGYNEQFF
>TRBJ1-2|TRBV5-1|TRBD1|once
TGCGCCAGCAGCCTGTCTATTAATCGGGAGGGGGCCGCCTATGGCTACACCTTC
CASSLSINREGAAYGYTF
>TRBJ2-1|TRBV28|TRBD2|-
TGTGCCAGCAGTTTACGAAAACTAGCGGGAGACGGACTCGATGAGCAGTTCTTC
CASSLRKLAGDGLDEQFF
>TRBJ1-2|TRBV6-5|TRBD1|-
TGTGCCAGCAGTTACTCGAGTCAGGGGGGCGGCTACACCTTC
CASSYSSQGGGYTF
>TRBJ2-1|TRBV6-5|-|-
TGTGCCAGCCTCTCCGGGACTCCCGGCTACAATGAGCAGTTCTTC
CASLSGTPGYNEQFF
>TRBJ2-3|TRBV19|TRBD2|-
TGTGCCAGCGGACTAGCGGGAGGGCGGAGAGATACGCAGTATTTT
CASGLAGGRRDTQYF
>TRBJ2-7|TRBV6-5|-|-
TGTGCCAGCTCGGGAGTCTCCTACGAGCAGTACTTC
CASSGVSYEQYF
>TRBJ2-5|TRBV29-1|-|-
TGCAGCGTTGGATCCAGGATTTGGGAGACCCAGTACTTC
CSVGSRIWETQYF
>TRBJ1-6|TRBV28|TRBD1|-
TGTGCCAGCAGCTTACAGGGGACCGTTCGGGTATCACCCCTCCACTTT
CASSLQGTVRVSPLHF
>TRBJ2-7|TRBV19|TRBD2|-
TGTGCCAGTAGTAGGGGTCGACTAGCGGGAGGATCTTACGAGCAGTACTTC
CASSRGRLAGGSYEQYF
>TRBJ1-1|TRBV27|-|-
TGTGCCAGCAGTTTTACCGGGACAAGGAACACTGAAGCTTTCTTT
CASSFTGTRNTEAFF
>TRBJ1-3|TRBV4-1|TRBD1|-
TGCGCCAGCAGCCACGCTCCGGGACAGGGGATCGCTGGAAACACCATATATTTT
CASSHAPGQGIAGNTIYF
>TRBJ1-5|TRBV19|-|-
TGTGCCAGTAGTATAGCGGGGACATATGGGGAGCCCCAGCATTTT
CASSIAGTYGEPQHF
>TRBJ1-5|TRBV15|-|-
TGTGCCACCAGCAAGGGGCGGCAGCCCCAGCATTTT
CATSKGRQPQHF
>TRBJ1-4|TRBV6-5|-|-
TGTGCCAGCAGTTACTCGGCAGGGGCTAATGAAAAACTGTTTTTT
CASSYSAGANEKLFF
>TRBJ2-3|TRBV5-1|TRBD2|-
TGCGCCAGCAGCCGGGGGACTAGTTCGTCTGTGGTCGTGGATACGCAGTATTTT
CASSRGTSSSVVVDTQYF
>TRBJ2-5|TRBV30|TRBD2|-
TGTGCCTGGGACCCGACTAGCGGGAAGGGGACCCAGTACTTC
CAWDPTSGKGTQYF
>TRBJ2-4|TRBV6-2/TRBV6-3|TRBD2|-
TGTGCCAGCAGCGATCCCCTGGGGGGGGTAGCCAAAAACATTCAGTACTTC
CASSDPLGGVAKNIQYF
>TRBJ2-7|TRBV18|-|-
TGTGCCAGCTCACCCCGAGGGCACGAGCAGTACTTC
CASSPRGHEQYF
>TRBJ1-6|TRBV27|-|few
TGTGCCAGCGGGGACTTTCAATCACCCCTCCACTTT
CASGDFQSPLHF
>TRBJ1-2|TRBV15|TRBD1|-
TGTGCCACCAGCGATCCTCGGGCCGGGACAGTCTATGGCTACACCTTC
CATSDPRAGTVYGYTF
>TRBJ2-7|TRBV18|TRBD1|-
TGTGCCAGCTCACCTAGGGCAGGGGGCTCCTACGAGCAGTACTTC
CASSPRAGGSYEQYF
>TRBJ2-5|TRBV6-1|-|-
TGTGCCAGCAGTGATATACAGGGTGGTCAAGAGACCCAGTACTTC
CASSDIQGGQETQYF
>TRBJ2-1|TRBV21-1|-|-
TGTGCCAGCAGCAAAGATAGGGCGATTTCGAATAGGGGGCAGTTCTTC
CASSKDRAISNRGQFF
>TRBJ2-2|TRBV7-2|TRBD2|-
TGTGCCAGCAGCTTGACTAGCGGGAGGGCCGCCGGGGAGCTGTTTTTT
CASSLTSGRAAGELFF
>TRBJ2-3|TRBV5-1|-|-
TGCGCCAGCAGCACCCCGGACTACAGCACAGATACGCAGTATTTT
CASSTPDYSTDTQYF
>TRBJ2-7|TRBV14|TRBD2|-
TGTGCCAGCAGCTCCTGGACTAGCGCCTACGAGCAGTACTTC
CASSSWTSAYEQYF
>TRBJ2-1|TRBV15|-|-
TGTGCCACCAGCAGAGATCGGTCTAGCGTCCTATACAATGAGCAGTTCTTC
CATSRDRSSVLYNEQFF
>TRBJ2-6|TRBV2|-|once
TGTGCCAGCATAGTGCGGGGATACCCTGGGGCCAACGTCCTGACTTTC
CASIVRGYPGANVLTF
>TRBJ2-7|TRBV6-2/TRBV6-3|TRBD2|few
TGTGCCAGCAGTCGGGACTATCCCCCTACGCGGGAGCAGTACTTC
CASSRDYPPTREQYF
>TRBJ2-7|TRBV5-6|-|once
TGTGCCAGCAGCACCAGGGGGGCTAGCTACGAGCAGTACTTC
CASSTRGASYEQYF
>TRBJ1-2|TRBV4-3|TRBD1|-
TGCGCCAGCAGCCATGAAGAAGACAGGGCTCATGGCTACACCTTC
CASSHEEDRAHGYTF
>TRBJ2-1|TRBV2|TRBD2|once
TGTGCCAGCAGTGAAGCGCGGGGAGGACTAGCGGGAGGATCCTACAATGAGCAGTTCTTC
CASSEARGGLAGGSYNEQFF
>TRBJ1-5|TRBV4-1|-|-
TGCGCCAGCAGACCCACAGGATTCAATCAGCCCCAGCATTTT
CASRPTGFNQPQHF
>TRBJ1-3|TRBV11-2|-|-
TGTGCCAGCAGCGTCGACAGTGCGTATGGAAACACCATATATTTT
CASSVDSAYGNTIYF